This note documents a single TCR beta chain sequence. No antigen is known for it. The data belong to a study of cytomegalovirus exposure and HLA in healthy donors. Study-level background: In terms of ancestry, the Caucasian-associated cluster contained about 81% of the 350 to 450 genotyped donors.

The CDR3 is 13 amino acids. CDR1 SGHKS and CDR2 YYEKEE come from the germline V gene (reference sequence). Trimming removed 4 bases at V and 9 bases at J, with 14 bases between. Notes on the study in general: A later analysis linked some 17,000 TCR beta sequences to HLA alleles at 0.05 false discovery rate. Most of the TCR beta V segments (in an earlier analysis) were productive either about 87% or about 30% of the time. One variant, a missense change in DCLRE1C, was linked in a later analysis to TCR beta V- and J-gene trimming.

This PCR relied on a set of 60 Vbeta primers and 13 Jbeta primers. Profiling relied on immunoSEQ multiplex PCR, and the TCRdb table lists in-frame clones only, not all of them. The profile shows around 90,000 clones, approximately 69% of them singletons. This receptor was taken from a woman between 45 and 60 years old in good health and CMV-seropositive. Material: PBMCs. The chain has TRBV5-5 and TRBJ1-5; maybe TRBD1 (5 bases). The CDR3 sequence is CASSTGGNRPQHF. The CDR3 DNA reads TGTGCCAGCAGCACTGGGGGGAACAGGCCCCAGCATTTT.